Listed below are T cell receptor beta chains from one sample, sequenced in a study of response to subunit inactivated influenza vaccine. TCRdb re-called the RT-PCR reads with MiXCR, one entry per CDR3 protein. The sample has around 530,000 distinct CDR3 sequences; 15% to 20% are singletons. This specimen was CD4+ T cells sorted from PBMCs, taken around 2 years after vaccination. All receptors come from a man aged 50 to 69 who received an inactivated influenza vaccine. Each CDR3 is given with its conserved first and last residue. The order of the fields is V gene, clone size, D gene, J gene, CDR3 protein, CDR3 DNA. A D gene is named only where the DNA matches it firmly. Some rows mark clone size as missing; the rest say once, few, many or name a class of expanded clone.

V: TRBV29-1; size: -; D: -; J: TRBJ1-2; CDR3: CSVFQNGYTF; DNA: TGCAGCGTTTTCCAAAACGGCTACACCTTC
V: TRBV7-3; size: -; D: -; J: TRBJ2-1; CDR3: CASSLRGGAVGNEQFF; DNA: TGTGCCAGCAGCTTAAGGGGGGGGGCGGTTGGCAATGAGCAGTTCTTC
V: TRBV20-1; size: few; D: TRBD2; J: TRBJ2-2; CDR3: CSARTSGSDNTGELFF; DNA: TGCAGTGCTAGGACTAGCGGGAGTGATAACACCGGGGAGCTGTTTTTT
V: TRBV6-5; size: few; D: TRBD2; J: TRBJ2-6; CDR3: CASRLTSGSAGANVLTF; DNA: TGTGCCAGCAGGTTGACTAGCGGGAGTGCTGGGGCCAACGTCCTGACTTTC
V: TRBV6-1; size: -; D: TRBD1; J: TRBJ1-2; CDR3: CASSPEQGVFYGYTF; DNA: TGTGCCAGCAGTCCAGAACAGGGGGTTTTCTATGGCTACACCTTC
V: TRBV29-1; size: few; D: -; J: TRBJ2-7; CDR3: CSARPAENYEQYF; DNA: TGCAGCGCCCGGCCAGCGGAGAACTACGAGCAGTACTTC
V: TRBV5-1; size: -; D: -; J: TRBJ2-1; CDR3: CASSLGTGSRGNEQFF; DNA: TGCGCCAGCAGCTTGGGGACCGGGAGCCGGGGCAATGAGCAGTTCTTC
V: TRBV4-1; size: -; D: TRBD1; J: TRBJ2-7; CDR3: CASSRGAGTGNYEQYF; DNA: TGCGCCAGCAGCCGTGGAGCCGGGACAGGGAACTACGAGCAGTACTTC
V: TRBV4-3; size: -; D: -; J: TRBJ2-1; CDR3: CASSQARRSYNEQFF; DNA: TGCGCCAGCAGCCAAGCCCGAAGGTCCTACAATGAGCAGTTCTTC
V: TRBV11-2; size: -; D: TRBD2; J: TRBJ2-1; CDR3: CASSLQTSVPNEQFF; DNA: TGTGCCAGCAGCTTACAGACTAGCGTCCCCAATGAGCAGTTCTTC
V: TRBV20-1; size: few; D: -; J: TRBJ1-3; CDR3: CSAISMGPASGNTIYF; DNA: TGCAGTGCTATTAGCATGGGACCGGCCTCTGGAAACACCATATATTTT
V: TRBV20-1; size: -; D: TRBD2; J: TRBJ2-5; CDR3: CSARRLAGGSETQYF; DNA: TGCAGTGCTAGAAGGCTAGCGGGAGGATCAGAGACCCAGTACTTC
V: TRBV4-2; size: few; D: -; J: TRBJ2-7; CDR3: CASSQTGTSSSYEQYF; DNA: TGTGCCAGCAGCCAAACAGGGACATCGAGCTCCTACGAGCAGTACTTC
V: TRBV7-9; size: few; D: -; J: TRBJ2-1; CDR3: CASRGLAGNEQFF; DNA: TGTGCCAGTAGGGGCCTCGCGGGGAATGAGCAGTTCTTC
V: TRBV20-1; size: -; D: TRBD2; J: TRBJ2-1; CDR3: CSARDLPGTSYNEQFF; DNA: TGCAGTGCTAGAGACCTACCCGGGACTAGCTACAATGAGCAGTTCTTC
V: TRBV4-3; size: few; D: -; J: TRBJ2-7; CDR3: CASSQEGRIGPYEQYF; DNA: TGCGCCAGCAGCCAGGAGGGGAGAATCGGGCCGTACGAGCAGTACTTC
V: TRBV12-3/TRBV12-4; size: few; D: TRBD1; J: TRBJ2-2; CDR3: CASRGQGFPGELFF; DNA: TGTGCCAGCAGAGGACAGGGTTTCCCCGGGGAGCTGTTTTTT
V: TRBV5-1; size: -; D: TRBD2; J: TRBJ2-5; CDR3: CASSLAPGGGQETQYF; DNA: TGCGCCAGCAGCTTGGCCCCCGGGGGGGGCCAAGAGACCCAGTACTTC
V: TRBV20-1; size: -; D: -; J: TRBJ1-5; CDR3: CSARDFHGNQPQHF; DNA: TGCAGTGCTAGAGATTTCCACGGGAATCAGCCCCAGCATTTT
V: TRBV21-1; size: few; D: -; J: TRBJ1-1; CDR3: CASSNRLSHWTGDFF; DNA: TGTGCCAGCAGCAACAGACTTTCTCACTGGACAGGGGATTTCTTT
V: TRBV2; size: few; D: -; J: TRBJ1-6; CDR3: CASRDKHWIYNSPLHF; DNA: TGTGCCAGCAGGGATAAACATTGGATTTATAATTCACCCCTCCACTTT
V: TRBV3-1; size: few; D: -; J: TRBJ2-2; CDR3: CASSLTGGDTGELFF; DNA: TGTGCCAGCAGCCTAACAGGGGGGGACACCGGGGAGCTGTTTTTT
V: TRBV29-1; size: few; D: TRBD1; J: TRBJ1-2; CDR3: CSVPPTGDYGYTF; DNA: TGCAGCGTCCCCCCTACAGGGGACTATGGCTACACCTTC
V: TRBV20-1; size: few; D: TRBD1; J: TRBJ2-7; CDR3: CSASARQGFSYEQYF; DNA: TGCAGTGCTAGCGCGCGACAGGGGTTTTCCTACGAGCAGTACTTC
V: TRBV12-3/TRBV12-4; size: once; D: TRBD2; J: TRBJ2-3; CDR3: CASSFTGPSGGITDTQYF; DNA: TGTGCCAGCAGTTTTACCGGTCCTAGCGGGGGGATCACAGATACGCAGTATTTT
V: TRBV6-5; size: -; D: -; J: TRBJ2-7; CDR3: CASSYSTDSYEQYF; DNA: TGTGCCAGCAGTTACTCGACGGATTCCTACGAGCAGTACTTC
V: TRBV12-3/TRBV12-4; size: -; D: -; J: TRBJ2-7; CDR3: CASSFLDSSYEQYF; DNA: TGTGCCAGCAGTTTTTTGGACAGCTCCTACGAGCAGTACTTC